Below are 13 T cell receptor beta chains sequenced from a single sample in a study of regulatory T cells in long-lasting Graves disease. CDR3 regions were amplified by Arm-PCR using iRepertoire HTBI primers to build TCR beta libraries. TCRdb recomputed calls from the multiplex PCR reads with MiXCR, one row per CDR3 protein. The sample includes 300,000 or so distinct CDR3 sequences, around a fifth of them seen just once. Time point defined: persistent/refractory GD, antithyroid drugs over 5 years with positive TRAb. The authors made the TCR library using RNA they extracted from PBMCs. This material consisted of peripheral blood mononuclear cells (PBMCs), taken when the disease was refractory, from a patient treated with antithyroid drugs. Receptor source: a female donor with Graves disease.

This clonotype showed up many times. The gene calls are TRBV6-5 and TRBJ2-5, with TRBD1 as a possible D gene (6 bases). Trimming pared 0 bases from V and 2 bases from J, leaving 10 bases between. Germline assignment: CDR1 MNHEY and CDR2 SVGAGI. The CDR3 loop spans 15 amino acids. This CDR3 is CASSYSGGAQETQYF. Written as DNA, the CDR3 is TGTGCCAGCAGTTACTCAGGGGGAGCGCAAGAGACCCAGTACTTC.

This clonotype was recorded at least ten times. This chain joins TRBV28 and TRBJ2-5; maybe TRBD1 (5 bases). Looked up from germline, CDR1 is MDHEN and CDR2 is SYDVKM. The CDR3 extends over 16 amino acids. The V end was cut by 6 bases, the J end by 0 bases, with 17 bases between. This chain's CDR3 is CASSLTGTTYQETQYF. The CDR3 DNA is TGTGCCAGCAGCCTCACAGGAACGACGTACCAAGAGACCCAGTACTTC.

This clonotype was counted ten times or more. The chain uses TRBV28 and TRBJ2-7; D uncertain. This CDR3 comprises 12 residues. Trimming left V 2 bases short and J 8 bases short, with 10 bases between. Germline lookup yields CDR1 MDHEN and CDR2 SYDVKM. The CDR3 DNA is TGTGCCAGCAGTTTAGACCAATATAAGCAGTACTTC. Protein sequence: CASSLDQYKQYF. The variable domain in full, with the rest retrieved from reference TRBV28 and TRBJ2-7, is DVKVTQSSRYLVKRTGEKVFLECVQDMDHENMFWYRQDPGLGLRLIYFSYDVKMKEKGDIPEGYSVSREKKERFSLILESASTNQTSMYLCASSLDQYKQYFGPGTRLTVT.

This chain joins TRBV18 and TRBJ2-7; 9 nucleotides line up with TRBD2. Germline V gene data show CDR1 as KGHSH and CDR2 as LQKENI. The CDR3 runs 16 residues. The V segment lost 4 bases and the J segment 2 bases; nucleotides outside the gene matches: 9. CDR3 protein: CASSRLTSGLTYEQYF. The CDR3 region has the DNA TGTGCCAGCTCACGATTGACTAGCGGACTTACCTACGAGCAGTACTTC.

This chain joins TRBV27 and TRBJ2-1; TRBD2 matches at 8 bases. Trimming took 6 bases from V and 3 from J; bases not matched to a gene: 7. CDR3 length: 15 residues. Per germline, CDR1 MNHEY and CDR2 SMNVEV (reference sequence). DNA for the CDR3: TGTGCCAGCAGCCGCCGGGAGGGCCTCTACAATGAGCAGTTCTTC. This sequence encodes CASSRREGLYNEQFF.

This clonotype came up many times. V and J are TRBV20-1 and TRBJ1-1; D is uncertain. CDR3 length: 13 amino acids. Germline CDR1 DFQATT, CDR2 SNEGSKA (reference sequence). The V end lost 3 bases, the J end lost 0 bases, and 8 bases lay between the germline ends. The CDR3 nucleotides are TGCAGTGCTAGGCACTTACTGAACACTGAAGCTTTCTTT. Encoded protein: CSARHLLNTEAFF.

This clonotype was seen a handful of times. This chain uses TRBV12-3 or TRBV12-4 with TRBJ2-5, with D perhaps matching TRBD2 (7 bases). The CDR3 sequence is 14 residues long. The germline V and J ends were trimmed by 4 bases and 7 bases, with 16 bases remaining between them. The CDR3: CASSWLGGEGTQYF. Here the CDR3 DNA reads TGTGCCAGCAGTTGGTTAGGGGGGGAGGGGACCCAGTACTTC.

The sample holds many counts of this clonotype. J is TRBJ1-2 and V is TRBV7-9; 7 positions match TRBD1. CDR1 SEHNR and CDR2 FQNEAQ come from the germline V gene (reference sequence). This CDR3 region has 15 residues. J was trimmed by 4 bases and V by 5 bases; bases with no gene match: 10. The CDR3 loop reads CASSPSRQGLYGYTF. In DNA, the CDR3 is TGTGCCAGCAGCCCTTCTCGACAGGGCCTCTATGGCTACACCTTC.

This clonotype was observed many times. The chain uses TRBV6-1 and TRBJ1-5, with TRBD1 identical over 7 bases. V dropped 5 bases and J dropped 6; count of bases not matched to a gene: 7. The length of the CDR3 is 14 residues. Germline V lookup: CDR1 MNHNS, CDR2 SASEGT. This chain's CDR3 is CASSLRGRSQPQHF. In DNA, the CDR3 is TGTGCCAGCAGTCTAAGGGGGCGAAGTCAGCCCCAGCATTTT.

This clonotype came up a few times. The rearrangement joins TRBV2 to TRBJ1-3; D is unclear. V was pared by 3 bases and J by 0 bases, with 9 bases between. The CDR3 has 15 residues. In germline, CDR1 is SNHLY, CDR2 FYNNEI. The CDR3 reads CASSEYPGSGNTIYF. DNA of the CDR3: TGTGCCAGCAGTGAGTACCCCGGCTCTGGAAACACCATATATTTT.

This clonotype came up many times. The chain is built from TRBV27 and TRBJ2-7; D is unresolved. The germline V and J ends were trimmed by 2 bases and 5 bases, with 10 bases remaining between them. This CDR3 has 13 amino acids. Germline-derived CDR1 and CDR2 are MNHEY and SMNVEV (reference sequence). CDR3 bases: TGTGCCAGCAGTTTAGGTGCGTGGGACGAGCAGTACTTC. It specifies CASSLGAWDEQYF.

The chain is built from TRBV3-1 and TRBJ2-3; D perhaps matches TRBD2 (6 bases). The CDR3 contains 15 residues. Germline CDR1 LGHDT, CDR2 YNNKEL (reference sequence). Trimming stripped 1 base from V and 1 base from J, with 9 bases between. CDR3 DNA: TGTGCCAGCAGCCAAGGGGCTAGCGGCACAGATACGCAGTATTTT. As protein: CASSQGASGTDTQYF.

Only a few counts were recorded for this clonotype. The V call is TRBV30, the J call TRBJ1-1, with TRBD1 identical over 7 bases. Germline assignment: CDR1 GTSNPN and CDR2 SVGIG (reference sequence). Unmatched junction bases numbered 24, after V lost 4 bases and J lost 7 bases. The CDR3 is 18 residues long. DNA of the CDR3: TGTGCCTGGACCTCCTGGAGGACAGGTAAAGGGTCAGTGAGTGAAGCTTTCTTT. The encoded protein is CAWTSWRTGKGSVSEAFF.